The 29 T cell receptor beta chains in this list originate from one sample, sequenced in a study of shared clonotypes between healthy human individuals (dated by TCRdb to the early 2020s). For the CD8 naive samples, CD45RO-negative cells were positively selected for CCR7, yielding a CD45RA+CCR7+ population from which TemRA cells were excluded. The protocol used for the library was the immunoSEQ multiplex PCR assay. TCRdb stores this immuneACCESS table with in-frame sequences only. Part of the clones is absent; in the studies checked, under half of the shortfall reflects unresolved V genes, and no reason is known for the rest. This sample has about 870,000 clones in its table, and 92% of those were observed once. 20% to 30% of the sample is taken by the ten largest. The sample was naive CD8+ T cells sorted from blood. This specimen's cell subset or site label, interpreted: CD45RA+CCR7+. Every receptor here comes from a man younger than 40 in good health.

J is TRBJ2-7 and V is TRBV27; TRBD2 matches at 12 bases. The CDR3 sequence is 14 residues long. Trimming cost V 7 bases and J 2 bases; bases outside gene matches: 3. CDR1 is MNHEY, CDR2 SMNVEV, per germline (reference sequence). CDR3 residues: CASKRLAGAYEQYF. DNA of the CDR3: TGTGCCAGCAAACGACTAGCGGGAGCCTACGAGCAGTACTTC.

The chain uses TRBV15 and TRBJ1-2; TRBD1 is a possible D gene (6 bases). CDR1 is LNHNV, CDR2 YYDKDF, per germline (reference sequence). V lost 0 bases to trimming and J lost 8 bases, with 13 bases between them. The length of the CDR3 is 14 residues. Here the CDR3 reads CATSRERNRAGYTF. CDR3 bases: TGTGCCACCAGCAGAGAACGGAACAGGGCGGGCTACACCTTC.

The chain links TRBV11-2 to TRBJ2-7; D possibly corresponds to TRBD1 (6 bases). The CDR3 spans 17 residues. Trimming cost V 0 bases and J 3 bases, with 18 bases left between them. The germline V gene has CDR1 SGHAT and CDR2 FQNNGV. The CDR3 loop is CASSLEPQGITYYEQYF. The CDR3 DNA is TGTGCCAGCAGCTTAGAACCACAGGGTATAACTTACTACGAGCAGTACTTC.

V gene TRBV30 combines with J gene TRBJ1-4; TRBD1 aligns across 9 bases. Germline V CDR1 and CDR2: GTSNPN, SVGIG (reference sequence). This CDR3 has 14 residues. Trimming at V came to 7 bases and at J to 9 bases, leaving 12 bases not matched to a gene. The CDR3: CASQTPGQGQKLFF. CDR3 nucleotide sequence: TGTGCCTCACAGACGCCGGGACAGGGTCAAAAACTGTTTTTT.

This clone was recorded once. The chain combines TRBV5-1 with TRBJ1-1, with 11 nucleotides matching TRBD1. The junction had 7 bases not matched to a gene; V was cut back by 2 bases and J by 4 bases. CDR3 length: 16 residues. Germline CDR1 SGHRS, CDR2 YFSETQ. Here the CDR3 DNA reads TGCGCCAGCAGCTTTGAACCTGGACAGGGGGCCACTGAAGCTTTCTTT. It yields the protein CASSFEPGQGATEAFF.

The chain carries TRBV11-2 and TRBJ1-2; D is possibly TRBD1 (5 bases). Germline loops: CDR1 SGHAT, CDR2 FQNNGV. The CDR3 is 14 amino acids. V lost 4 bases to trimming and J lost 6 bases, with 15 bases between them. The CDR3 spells CASSSSQGVNGYTF. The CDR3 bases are TGTGCCAGCAGCTCTAGCCAGGGAGTAAATGGCTACACCTTC.

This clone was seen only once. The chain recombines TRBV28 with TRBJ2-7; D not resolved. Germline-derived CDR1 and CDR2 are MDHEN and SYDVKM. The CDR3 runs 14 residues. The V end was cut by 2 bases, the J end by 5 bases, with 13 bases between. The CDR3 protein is CASSLLNGWDEQYF. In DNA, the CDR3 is TGTGCCAGCAGTTTACTAAACGGATGGGACGAGCAGTACTTC.

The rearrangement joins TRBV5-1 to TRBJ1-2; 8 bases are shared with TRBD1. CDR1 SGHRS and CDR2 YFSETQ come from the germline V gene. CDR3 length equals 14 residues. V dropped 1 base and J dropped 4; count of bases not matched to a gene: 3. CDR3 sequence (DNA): TGCGCCAGCAGCTTGAGGGACAGGACCTATGGCTACACCTTC. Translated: CASSLRDRTYGYTF.

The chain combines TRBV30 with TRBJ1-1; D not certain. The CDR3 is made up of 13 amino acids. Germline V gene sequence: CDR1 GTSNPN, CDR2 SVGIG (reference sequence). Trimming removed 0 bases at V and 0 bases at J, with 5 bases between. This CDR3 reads CAWSVTMNTEAFF. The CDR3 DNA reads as TGTGCCTGGAGTGTCACGATGAACACTGAAGCTTTCTTT.

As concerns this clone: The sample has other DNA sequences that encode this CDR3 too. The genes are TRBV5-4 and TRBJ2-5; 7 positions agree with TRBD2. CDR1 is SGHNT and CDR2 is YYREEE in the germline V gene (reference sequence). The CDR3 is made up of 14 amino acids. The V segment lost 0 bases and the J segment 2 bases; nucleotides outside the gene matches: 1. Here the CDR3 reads CASSLAGGQETQYF. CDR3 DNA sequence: TGTGCCAGCAGCTTGGCCGGGGGGCAAGAGACCCAGTACTTC.

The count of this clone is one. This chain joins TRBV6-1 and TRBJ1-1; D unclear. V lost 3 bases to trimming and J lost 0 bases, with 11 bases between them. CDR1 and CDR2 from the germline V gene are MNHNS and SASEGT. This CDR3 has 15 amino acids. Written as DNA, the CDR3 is TGTGCCAGCAGTGAGGAACACGCCCTGAACACTGAAGCTTTCTTT. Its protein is CASSEEHALNTEAFF.

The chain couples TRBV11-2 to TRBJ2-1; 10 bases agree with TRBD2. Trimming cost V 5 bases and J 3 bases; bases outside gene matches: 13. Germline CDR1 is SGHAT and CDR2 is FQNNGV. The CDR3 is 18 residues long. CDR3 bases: TGTGCCAGCAGCCTAGTGGGGGGTGGACTAGCGGACTACAATGAGCAGTTCTTC. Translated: CASSLVGGGLADYNEQFF. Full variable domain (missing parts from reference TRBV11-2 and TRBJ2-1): EAGVAQSPRYKIIEKRQSVAFWCNPISGHATLYWYQQILGQGPKLLIQFQNNGVVDDSQLPKDRFSAERLKGVDSTLKIQPAKLEDSAVYLCASSLVGGGLADYNEQFFGPGTRLTVL.

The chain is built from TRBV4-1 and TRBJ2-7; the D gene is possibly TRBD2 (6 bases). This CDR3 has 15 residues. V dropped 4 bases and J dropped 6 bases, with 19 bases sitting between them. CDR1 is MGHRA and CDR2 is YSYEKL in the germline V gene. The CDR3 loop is CASSLRLGGMVEQYF. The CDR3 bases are TGCGCCAGCAGCCTCCGACTAGGCGGGATGGTCGAGCAGTACTTC.

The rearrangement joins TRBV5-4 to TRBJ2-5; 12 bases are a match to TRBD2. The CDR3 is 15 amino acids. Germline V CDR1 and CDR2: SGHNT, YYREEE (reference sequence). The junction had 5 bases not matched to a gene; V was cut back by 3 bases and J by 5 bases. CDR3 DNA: TGTGCCAGCAGCTCATGGACTAGCGGGATGGAGACCCAGTACTTC. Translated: CASSSWTSGMETQYF.

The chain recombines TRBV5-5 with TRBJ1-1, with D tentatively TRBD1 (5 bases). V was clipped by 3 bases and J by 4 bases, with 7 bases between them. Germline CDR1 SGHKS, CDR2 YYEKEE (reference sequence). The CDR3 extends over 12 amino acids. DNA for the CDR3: TGTGCCAGCAGCTGGGGGGGCACTGAAGCTTTCTTT. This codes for CASSWGGTEAFF.

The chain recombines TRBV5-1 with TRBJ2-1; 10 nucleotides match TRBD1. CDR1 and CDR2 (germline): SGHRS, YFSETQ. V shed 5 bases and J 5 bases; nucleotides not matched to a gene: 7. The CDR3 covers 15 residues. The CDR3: CASRSWTGGNNEQFF. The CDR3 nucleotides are TGCGCCAGCAGATCGTGGACAGGGGGAAACAATGAGCAGTTCTTC. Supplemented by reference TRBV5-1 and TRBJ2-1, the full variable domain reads KAGVTQTPRYLIKTRGQQVTLSCSPISGHRSVSWYQQTPGQGLQFLFEYFSETQRNKGNFPGRFSGRQFSNSRSEMNVSTLELGDSALYLCASRSWTGGNNEQFFGPGTRLTVL.

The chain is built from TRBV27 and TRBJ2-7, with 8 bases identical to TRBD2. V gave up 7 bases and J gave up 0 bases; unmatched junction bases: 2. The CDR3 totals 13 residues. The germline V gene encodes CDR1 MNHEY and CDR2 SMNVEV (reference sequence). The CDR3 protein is CASNGGDSYEQYF. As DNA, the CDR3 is TGTGCCAGCAACGGGGGGGACTCCTACGAGCAGTACTTC.

The CDR3 DNA sequence: TGTGCCAGCAGTTACTCACTCGCGGGAGCGTATGAGCAGTTCTTC. It yields the protein CASSYSLAGAYEQFF. The rearrangement links TRBV6-5 to TRBJ2-1; 7 nucleotides match TRBD2. Trimming took 0 bases from V and 8 from J; bases not matched to a gene: 7. Germline V gene sequence: CDR1 MNHEY, CDR2 SVGAGI. CDR3 length: 15 amino acids.

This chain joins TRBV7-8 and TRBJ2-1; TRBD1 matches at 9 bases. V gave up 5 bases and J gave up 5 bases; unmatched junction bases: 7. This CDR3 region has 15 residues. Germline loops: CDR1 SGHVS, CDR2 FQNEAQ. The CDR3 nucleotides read TGTGCCAGCAGCAGCCGGACAGGGGTCGACAATGAGCAGTTCTTC. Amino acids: CASSSRTGVDNEQFF.

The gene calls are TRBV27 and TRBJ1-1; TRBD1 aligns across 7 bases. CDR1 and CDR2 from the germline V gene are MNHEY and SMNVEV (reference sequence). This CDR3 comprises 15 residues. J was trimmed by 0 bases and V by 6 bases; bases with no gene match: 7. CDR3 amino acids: CASSPQGWVNTEAFF. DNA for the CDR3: TGTGCCAGCAGCCCACAGGGGTGGGTGAACACTGAAGCTTTCTTT.

DNA of the CDR3: TGTGCCAGCAGTGAAGAGGTATTATTGAGGGACACCGGGGAGCTGTTTTTT. Its translation is CASSEEVLLRDTGELFF. This sequence joins TRBV6-1 and TRBJ2-2; tentative D call: TRBD2 (5 bases). Trimming shortened V by 1 base and J by 3 bases, and 15 bases separated the two germline ends. The germline V gene encodes CDR1 MNHNS and CDR2 SASEGT. The CDR3 length is 17 residues.

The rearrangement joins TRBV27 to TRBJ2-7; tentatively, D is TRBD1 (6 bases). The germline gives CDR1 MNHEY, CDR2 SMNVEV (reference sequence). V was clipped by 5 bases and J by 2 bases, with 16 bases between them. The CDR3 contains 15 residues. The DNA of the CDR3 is TGTGCCAGCAGTCCTTGGACAGCTACCACCTACGAGCAGTACTTC. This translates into CASSPWTATTYEQYF.

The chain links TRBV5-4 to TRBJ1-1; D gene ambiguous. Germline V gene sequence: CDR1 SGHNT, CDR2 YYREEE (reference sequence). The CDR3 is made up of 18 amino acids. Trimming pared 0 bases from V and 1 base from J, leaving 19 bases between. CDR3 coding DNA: TGTGCCAGCAGCTTGGACGGGCTAGAGTTCGGGAAGAACACTGAAGCTTTCTTT. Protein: CASSLDGLEFGKNTEAFF.

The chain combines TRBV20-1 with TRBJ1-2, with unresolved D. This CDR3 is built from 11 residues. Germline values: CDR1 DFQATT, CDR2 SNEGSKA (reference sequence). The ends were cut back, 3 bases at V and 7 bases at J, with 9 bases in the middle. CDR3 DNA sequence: TGCAGTGCTAGGGTCACCGGTGGCTACACCTTC. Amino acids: CSARVTGGYTF.

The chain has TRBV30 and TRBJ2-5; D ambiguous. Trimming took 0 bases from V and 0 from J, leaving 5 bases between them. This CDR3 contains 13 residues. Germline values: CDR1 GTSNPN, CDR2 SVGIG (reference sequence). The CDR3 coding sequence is TGTGCCTGGAGTGTGTGGGACCAAGAGACCCAGTACTTC. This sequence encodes CAWSVWDQETQYF. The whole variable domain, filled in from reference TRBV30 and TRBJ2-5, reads SQTIHQWPATLVQPVGSPLSLECTVEGTSNPNLYWYRQAAGRGLQLLFYSVGIGQISSEVPQNLSASRPQDRQFILSSKKLLLSDSGFYLCAWSVWDQETQYFGPGTRLLVL.

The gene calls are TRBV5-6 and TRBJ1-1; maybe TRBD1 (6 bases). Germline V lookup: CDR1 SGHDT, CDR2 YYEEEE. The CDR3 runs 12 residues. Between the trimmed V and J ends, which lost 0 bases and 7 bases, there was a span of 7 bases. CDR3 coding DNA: TGTGCCAGCAGCTTGGGGGACATTGAAGCTTTCTTT. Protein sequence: CASSLGDIEAFF. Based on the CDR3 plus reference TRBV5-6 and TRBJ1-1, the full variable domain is DAGVTQSPTHLIKTRGQQVTLRCSPKSGHDTVSWYQQALGQGPQFIFQYYEEEERQRGNFPDRFSGHQFPNYSSELNVNALLLGDSALYLCASSLGDIEAFFGQGTRLTVV.

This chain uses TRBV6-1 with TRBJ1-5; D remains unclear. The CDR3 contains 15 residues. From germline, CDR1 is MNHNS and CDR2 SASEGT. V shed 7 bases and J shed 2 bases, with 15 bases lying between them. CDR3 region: CASKPLHPGNQPQHF. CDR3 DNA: TGTGCCAGCAAACCACTCCACCCTGGCAATCAGCCCCAGCATTTT.

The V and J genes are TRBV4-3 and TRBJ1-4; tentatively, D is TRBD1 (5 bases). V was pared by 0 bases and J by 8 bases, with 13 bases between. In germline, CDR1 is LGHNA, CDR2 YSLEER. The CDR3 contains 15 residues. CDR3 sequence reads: CASSQDTVGHEKLFF. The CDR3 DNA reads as TGCGCCAGCAGCCAAGATACTGTGGGGCACGAAAAACTGTTTTTT.

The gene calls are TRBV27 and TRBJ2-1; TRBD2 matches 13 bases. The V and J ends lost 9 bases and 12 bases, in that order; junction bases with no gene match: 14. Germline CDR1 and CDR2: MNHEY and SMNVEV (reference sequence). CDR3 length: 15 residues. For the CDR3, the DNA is TGTGCCAGTAGAGGACTAGCGGGAGTGCTGGGGGGGCAGTTCTTC. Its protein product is CASRGLAGVLGGQFF.